This T cell receptor beta chain was recovered during a study of prognosis after radiotherapy for stage I lung cancer. Background on the study: It was between April 2018 and January 2019 that stage I non-small cell lung cancer patients were enrolled. Points from the study as a whole: Unique TCR clone counts went down once patients had stereotactic body radiation therapy, median approximately 10,000 versus 7,000. Patients' TRBV and TRBJ gene usage reportedly differed by presence or absence of metastases.

This clonotype appeared many times. The antigen remains undetermined. V was pared by 3 bases and J by 5 bases, with 5 bases between. CDR1 is SNHLY, CDR2 FYNNEI, per germline. The CDR3 totals 12 residues. Amplification of TCR beta CDR3 from genomic DNA used two-round multiplex PCR. It was primers specific to each TRBV and TRBJ gene that first-round PCR used. TCRdb reprocessed the multiplex PCR reads via MiXCR and lists one record per CDR3 protein. The sample yields fewer than 40,000 distinct CDR3 sequences, approximately 32% seen once. The chain has TRBV2 and TRBJ1-5; unclear D gene. Source: PBMCs, taken before or after stereotactic body radiation therapy (not recorded which). The clonotype was recovered from a donor aged 50 or older with non-small cell lung cancer. CDR3 nucleotides: TGTGCCAGCAGTGACCGTTATCAGCCCCAGCATTTT. Translated, it gives CASSDRYQPQHF.